Sequencing of this T cell receptor beta chain was carried out in a study of blood T cell repertoires in COVID-19. Across the study: Both acute and convalescent COVID-19 samples were obtained from the United States, Italy and Spain. In each case, the material was cDNA or gDNA derived from T cells, B-cell-depleted T cells, or PBMCs.

V was clipped by 8 bases and J by 0 bases; unmatched bases: 9. The CDR3 totals 15 residues. CDR1 and CDR2 (germline): LNHDA, SQIVND (reference sequence). Per the study methods: By means of reference gene primer amplification, nucleated cell counts were estimated. Generated by immunoSEQ multiplex PCR, the TCRdb table keeps only in-frame clones and is missing some. The D gene and trimming were derived from the DNA, and the V and J assignments and clone size from that table. Of 130,000 to 150,000 clones listed, around 85% are singletons. Sequencing was carried out using peripheral blood. The sequence derives from a woman aged 40-49 years with active or convalescent COVID-19. The chain recombines TRBV19 with TRBJ2-7; 8 positions agree with TRBD1. The CDR3 loop is CASRSGTGFSYEQYF. The CDR3 DNA follows: TGTGCCAGTCGGAGTGGGACAGGATTCTCCTACGAGCAGTACTTC.